The 32 T cell receptor beta chains in this list originate from one sample, sequenced in a study of blood T cell repertoires in COVID-19. Assay: immunoSEQ multiplex PCR; the TCRdb copy retains only in-frame clones and omits some. The data hold roughly 150,000 clones, with about four fifths observed a single time. Sequencing input: peripheral blood. The source is a man aged 60-69 years with active or convalescent COVID-19.

This chain joins TRBV19 and TRBJ2-7, with 8 bases fitting TRBD2. The CDR3 loop spans 15 amino acids. Unmatched junction bases numbered 6, after V lost 3 bases and J lost 2 bases. Germline V CDR1 and CDR2: LNHDA, SQIVND (reference sequence). CDR3 protein: CASSITTGGPYEQYF. The DNA of the CDR3 is TGTGCCAGTAGTATCACGACGGGAGGGCCCTACGAGCAGTACTTC. The entire variable domain, with the rest obtained from reference TRBV19 and TRBJ2-7, is as follows: DGGITQSPKYLFRKEGQNVTLSCEQNLNHDAMYWYRQDPGQGLRLIYYSQIVNDFQKGDIAEGYSVSREKKESFPLTVTSAQKNPTAFYLCASSITTGGPYEQYFGPGTRLTVT.

V and J are TRBV10-2 and TRBJ2-1; weak D call: TRBD1 (8 bases). The germline gives CDR1 WSHSY, CDR2 SAAADI. V lost 0 bases to trimming and J lost 12 bases, with 24 bases between them. The CDR3 runs to 17 residues. This CDR3 is CASSESRPASGQGGQFF. CDR3 nucleotide sequence: TGCGCCAGCAGTGAGTCGAGGCCGGCTAGCGGACAGGGTGGGCAGTTCTTC.

This clone occurred once. V is TRBV10-2 and J is TRBJ2-2, with 7 bases matching TRBD1. CDR1 is WSHSY and CDR2 is SAAADI in the germline V gene. J was trimmed by 3 bases and V by 2 bases; bases with no gene match: 21. This CDR3 contains 21 residues. DNA for the CDR3: TGCGCCAGCAGTGAGCCAGTTTTAGTTCGACAGGGCACCTCCTACACCGGGGAGCTGTTTTTT. The encoded protein is CASSEPVLVRQGTSYTGELFF.

This clone has just one count. This chain joins TRBV18 and TRBJ1-5; 7 nucleotides line up with TRBD1. Germline CDR1 KGHSH, CDR2 LQKENI. This CDR3 region has 15 residues. V trimming: 3 bases; J trimming: 0 bases; junction bases outside the gene matches: 2. CDR3 in DNA: TGTGCCAGCTCACCGGACAGGTATAGCAATCAGCCCCAGCATTTT. Its translation is CASSPDRYSNQPQHF.

At least ten counts were recorded for this clone. V is TRBV27 and J is TRBJ1-6, with D perhaps TRBD1 (5 bases). Germline V CDR1 and CDR2: MNHEY, SMNVEV (reference sequence). Trimming took 6 bases from V and 10 from J, leaving 16 bases between them. The CDR3 length is 14 residues. CDR3 nucleotides: TGTGCCAGCAGGTCCAGGGCCACTGCATCACCCCTCCACTTT. Translating gives CASRSRATASPLHF.

This clone was observed once. The V gene is TRBV5-1, the J gene TRBJ1-4; TRBD1 agrees at 10 bases. V gave up 4 bases and J gave up 5 bases; unmatched junction bases: 2. This CDR3 is 14 amino acids long. Germline CDR1 and CDR2: SGHRS and YFSETQ. CDR3 residues: CASSPDRGNEKLFF. The DNA for the CDR3 is TGCGCCAGCAGCCCGGACAGGGGGAATGAAAAACTGTTTTTT.

The chain has TRBV29-1 and TRBJ2-7, with D perhaps matching TRBD1 (5 bases). Between the trimmed V and J ends, which lost 1 base and 2 bases, there was a span of 15 bases. Germline V gene lookup returns CDR1 SQVTM and CDR2 ANQGSEA. This CDR3 has 15 residues. The CDR3 DNA is TGCAGCGTTGAAGGTAGCCATGGGGCGGCCTACGAGCAGTACTTC. Its translation: CSVEGSHGAAYEQYF.

In this sample, this clone turned up once. The rearrangement uses TRBV10-1 and TRBJ2-7; 10 nucleotides agree with TRBD2. The CDR3 contains 18 residues. With 4 bases clipped from V and 0 bases from J, the junction kept 12 bases outside the gene matches. The germline V gene has CDR1 WNHNN and CDR2 SYGVQD (reference sequence). CDR3 sequence (DNA): TGCGCCAGCAGTGGTCAACCGGCTAGCGGGGGCTCCTCCTACGAGCAGTACTTC. It specifies CASSGQPASGGSSYEQYF.

The J gene is TRBJ1-2, the V gene TRBV21-1. TRBV21-1 represents a pseudogene. CDR3 length: 10 amino acids. The CDR3 reads CASSINGYTF. The CDR3 DNA reads TGTGCCAGCAGCATTAATGGCTACACCTTC.

V usage is TRBV5-4 and J usage is TRBJ2-1, with 8 bases that match TRBD2. The CDR3 totals 16 residues. Germline V lookup: CDR1 SGHNT, CDR2 YYREEE (reference sequence). The junction had 9 bases not matched to a gene; V was cut back by 2 bases and J by 5 bases. The CDR3 region is CASSFAGTRPNNEQFF. The CDR3 bases are TGTGCCAGCAGCTTCGCGGGGACTAGGCCAAACAATGAGCAGTTCTTC.

This clone was seen a single time. The gene calls are TRBV20-1 and TRBJ2-7; 10 nucleotides line up with TRBD2. There are 14 residues in the CDR3. V lost 3 bases, J lost 5 bases, and 7 bases stayed unmatched. The germline V gene has CDR1 DFQATT and CDR2 SNEGSKA (reference sequence). The CDR3 here is CSASKRGGLDEQYF. The CDR3 DNA sequence: TGCAGTGCTAGTAAGCGGGGGGGCCTGGACGAGCAGTACTTC.

The chain employs TRBV18 and TRBJ2-1, with 8 nucleotides matching TRBD1. The CDR3 runs to 16 residues. Trimming cost V 1 base and J 4 bases; bases outside gene matches: 6. CDR1 and CDR2 (germline): KGHSH, LQKENI. The CDR3 bases are TGTGCCAGCTCACCACTAGCAGGGGGCGGATACAATGAGCAGTTCTTC. Protein sequence: CASSPLAGGGYNEQFF. Full variable domain (remainder filled in from reference TRBV18 and TRBJ2-1): NAGVMQNPRHLVRRRGQEARLRCSPMKGHSHVYWYRQLPEEGLKFMVYLQKENIIDESGMPKERFSAEFPKEGPSILRIQQVVRGDSAAYFCASSPLAGGGYNEQFFGPGTRLTVL.

This chain joins TRBV15 and TRBJ2-3, with D tentatively TRBD1 (6 bases). Germline values: CDR1 LNHNV, CDR2 YYDKDF (reference sequence). This CDR3 is 17 amino acids long. V lost 0 bases to trimming and J lost 4 bases, with 17 bases between them. The CDR3 DNA sequence: TGTGCCACCAGCAGAGATATGGGGGCGCGAGCTCCAGATACGCAGTATTTT. Translating gives CATSRDMGARAPDTQYF.

The chain carries TRBV12-3 or TRBV12-4 and TRBJ1-2; TRBD1 agrees at 7 bases. J lost 6 bases, V lost 6 bases, and 4 bases had no gene match. The CDR3 runs to 12 residues. As DNA, the CDR3 is TGTGCCAGCAGCGGGACAGTTGATGGCTACACCTTC. Protein: CASSGTVDGYTF.

The rearrangement joins TRBV23-1 to TRBJ2-7, with TRBD2 matching 14 bases. TRBV23-1 is noted as an ORF with a role that remains uncertain. This CDR3 is 20 amino acids long. V shed 4 bases and J 0 bases; nucleotides not matched to a gene: 14. CDR3 bases: TGCGCCAGCAGTCTCCAACCTTGGGCGGGACTAGCGGGAGACTCCTACGAGCAGTACTTC. Protein sequence: CASSLQPWAGLAGDSYEQYF.

The sample holds many counts of this clone. The gene calls are TRBV2 and TRBJ1-2, with D possibly matching TRBD1 (6 bases). Deletions cut 6 bases from V and 2 bases from J, with 13 bases between. CDR3 length equals 14 residues. Germline V gene lookup returns CDR1 SNHLY and CDR2 FYNNEI. CDR3 amino acids: CASRGAQGNYGYTF. DNA of the CDR3: TGTGCCAGCAGGGGGGCCCAGGGGAACTATGGCTACACCTTC.

This clone has a single count. The chain carries TRBV6-5 and TRBJ1-3, with 10 positions matching TRBD1. From germline, CDR1 is MNHEY and CDR2 SVGAGI. V trimming: 6 bases; J trimming: 1 base; junction bases outside the gene matches: 3. This CDR3 is built from 15 residues. CDR3 nucleotide sequence: TGTGCCAGCAGAGGACAGGGGGTGTCTGGAAACACCATATATTTT. This encodes CASRGQGVSGNTIYF.

This sequence joins TRBV7-8 and TRBJ1-3; 9 bases line up with TRBD1. Germline lookup yields CDR1 SGHVS and CDR2 FQNEAQ. The CDR3 is 15 residues long. Unmatched junction bases numbered 9, after V lost 10 bases and J lost 2 bases. The CDR3 coding sequence is TGTGCCACCGGAGATGGACAGGGGACTGGAAACACCATATATTTT. This translates into CATGDGQGTGNTIYF.

As concerns this clone: This sample also contains other DNA sequences that code for the same CDR3. The chain uses TRBV12-3 or TRBV12-4 and TRBJ2-5; the match to TRBD2 covers 13 bases. J lost 5 bases, V lost 6 bases, and 0 bases had no gene match. There are 13 residues in the CDR3. CDR3: CASRTSGGETQYF. The CDR3 region has the DNA TGTGCCAGCAGGACTAGCGGGGGGGAGACCCAGTACTTC.

This sequence joins TRBV5-1 and TRBJ2-1, with TRBD1 matching over 12 bases. With V trimmed by 0 bases and J by 10 bases, 5 bases remained unmatched. The CDR3 sequence is 15 residues long. Looked up from germline, CDR1 is SGHRS and CDR2 is YFSETQ. CDR3 loop: CASSLEGQGAREQFF. CDR3 in DNA: TGCGCCAGCAGCTTGGAGGGACAGGGGGCAAGGGAGCAGTTCTTC.

V is TRBV18 and J is TRBJ2-7; possible D gene TRBD2, 5 bases. The V gene lost 3 bases and the J gene lost 2 bases, with 17 bases spanning the gap. CDR1 and CDR2 from the germline V gene are KGHSH and LQKENI. This CDR3 has 16 residues. The CDR3 protein is CASSPTVGGYPYEQYF. In DNA form, the CDR3 reads TGTGCCAGCTCACCGACGGTAGGAGGATACCCCTACGAGCAGTACTTC.

V gene TRBV24-1 combines with J gene TRBJ1-1; D remains ambiguous. Between the trimmed V and J ends, which lost 4 bases and 10 bases, there was a span of 15 bases. CDR1 KGHDR and CDR2 SFDVKD come from the germline V gene. This CDR3 comprises 13 residues. The CDR3 region is CATSDDDWEGAFF. The CDR3 nucleotides are TGTGCCACCAGTGACGACGACTGGGAGGGAGCTTTCTTT.

The chain joins TRBV18 to TRBJ2-3, with 8 bases fitting TRBD2. Germline V gene sequence: CDR1 KGHSH, CDR2 LQKENI. After removal of 5 bases from V and 0 bases from J, the junction contained 7 bases not matched to a gene. CDR3 length: 16 amino acids. Here the CDR3 DNA reads TGTGCCAGCTCAATTACTAGCGGTCGGAGCACAGATACGCAGTATTTT. This codes for CASSITSGRSTDTQYF.

V and J are TRBV5-1 and TRBJ1-4; D is uncertain. Germline V gene sequence: CDR1 SGHRS, CDR2 YFSETQ. There are 15 residues in the CDR3. Trimming took off 0 bases at V and 4 bases at J, with 10 bases between the two ends. In DNA form, the CDR3 reads TGCGCCAGCAGCTTGGCTGCAGGAGGTAATGAAAAACTGTTTTTT. Translated, it gives CASSLAAGGNEKLFF.

This clone was detected a few times. This chain links TRBV5-1 with TRBJ1-5; D uncertain. Trimming pared 2 bases from V and 0 bases from J, leaving 9 bases between. The CDR3 has 15 residues. Germline loops: CDR1 SGHRS, CDR2 YFSETQ. The CDR3 is CASSFGPNSNQPQHF. The CDR3 DNA reads TGCGCCAGCAGCTTTGGCCCAAATAGCAATCAGCCCCAGCATTTT.

The chain is built from TRBV5-1 and TRBJ2-3, with a tentative D call TRBD2 (6 bases). Germline lookup yields CDR1 SGHRS and CDR2 YFSETQ. The V gene lost 0 bases and the J gene lost 1 base, with 9 bases spanning the gap. The CDR3 contains 15 residues. This chain's CDR3 is CASSLEASGTDTQYF. The CDR3 DNA is TGCGCCAGCAGCTTGGAAGCTAGCGGCACAGATACGCAGTATTTT. The entire variable domain, with the rest obtained from reference TRBV5-1 and TRBJ2-3, is as follows: KAGVTQTPRYLIKTRGQQVTLSCSPISGHRSVSWYQQTPGQGLQFLFEYFSETQRNKGNFPGRFSGRQFSNSRSEMNVSTLELGDSALYLCASSLEASGTDTQYFGPGTRLTVL.

This chain uses TRBV6-1 with TRBJ2-1; 10 nucleotides line up with TRBD2. The germline V gene encodes CDR1 MNHNS and CDR2 SASEGT. The CDR3 is made up of 15 amino acids. Germline trimming cut 3 bases from V and 4 bases from J; bases unmatched to any gene: 3. The CDR3 here is CASSEEAGGYNEQFF. DNA of the CDR3: TGTGCCAGCAGTGAGGAAGCGGGGGGGTACAATGAGCAGTTCTTC.

The chain joins TRBV2 to TRBJ1-2, with D perhaps TRBD1 (6 bases). The ends were cut back, 2 bases at V and 0 bases at J, with 28 bases in the middle. Germline CDR1 and CDR2: SNHLY and FYNNEI. The CDR3 extends over 21 amino acids. The CDR3 DNA sequence: TGTGCCAGCAGTGAACAAGGTTCCACAGGGAGAAGGGAGATGGCTAACTATGGCTACACCTTC. This encodes CASSEQGSTGRREMANYGYTF.

This clone turned up a few times. This rearrangement joins TRBV12-3 or TRBV12-4 to TRBJ1-2, with a possible D match to TRBD1 (5 bases). Trimming took 8 bases from V and 8 from J, leaving 18 bases between them. The CDR3 contains 13 residues. CDR3 region: CASGTQGTMGYTF. CDR3 coding DNA: TGTGCCAGCGGTACTCAGGGCACTATGGGCTACACCTTC.

In regard to this clone: Other DNA sequences within the sample encode an identical CDR3. The chain couples TRBV7-2 to TRBJ2-7; D is perhaps TRBD2 (7 bases). The germline V gene has CDR1 SGHTA and CDR2 FQGNSA. Trimming removed 6 bases at V and 6 bases at J, with 15 bases between. The CDR3 loop spans 13 amino acids. CDR3 residues: CASSLNRGGEQYF. In DNA form, the CDR3 reads TGTGCCAGCAGTTTAAATAGGGGGGGCGAGCAGTACTTC.

The chain joins TRBV28 to TRBJ1-2; D ambiguous. The germline V gene has CDR1 MDHEN and CDR2 SYDVKM. Trimming took 2 bases from V and 1 from J, leaving 5 bases between them. There are 13 residues in the CDR3. The CDR3 spells CASSLGSNYGYTF. The CDR3 nucleotides are TGTGCCAGCAGTTTAGGCAGTAACTATGGCTACACCTTC.

The chain is built from TRBV3-1 (or the pseudogene TRBV3-2) and TRBJ1-4; D gene ambiguous. The CDR3 is 13 amino acids. Germline assignment: CDR1 LGHDT and CDR2 YNNKEL (reference sequence). With 0 bases removed from V and 7 bases from J, the gap between germline ends came to 6 bases. The CDR3 region is CASSQESVEKLFF. As DNA, the CDR3 is TGTGCCAGCAGCCAAGAGTCCGTTGAAAAACTGTTTTTT.